This is a list of T cell receptor beta chains from one sample in a study of response to subunit inactivated influenza vaccine. TCRdb reprocessed the RT-PCR reads with MiXCR, giving one entry per CDR3 protein. The data contain approximately 700,000 distinct CDR3 sequences, approximately 15% of them singletons. The material sequenced was PBMCs from blood, taken roughly 2 weeks before vaccination. Receptor source: a man aged 50 to 59 who received an inactivated influenza vaccine. Each CDR3 is given with its conserved first and last residue. The D gene is left open where the match is weak. Only some rows state a clone size, as once, few, many or a class for expanded clones.

>TRBV19|TRBJ2-1|TRBD2|-
CASRDRDYDNEQFF
TGTGCCAGTAGAGACCGGGACTACGACAATGAGCAGTTCTTC
>TRBV20-1|TRBJ2-1|-|-
CSAIIPTEARWQFF
TGCAGTGCTATAATCCCGACGGAAGCGAGGTGGCAGTTCTTC
>TRBV6-1|TRBJ1-3|-|many
CASRAAGTGGNTIYF
TGTGCCAGCAGGGCAGCCGGGACGGGTGGGAACACCATATATTTT
>TRBV12-3/TRBV12-4|TRBJ2-6|TRBD1|-
CACSYRGTGNSGANVLTF
TGTGCCTGCAGTTACCGGGGGACAGGGAACTCTGGGGCCAACGTCCTGACTTTC
>TRBV12-3/TRBV12-4|TRBJ2-7|-|few
CASSLRRGRSYEQYF
TGTGCCAGCAGCCTGAGGCGGGGCCGCTCCTACGAGCAGTACTTC
>TRBV11-1|TRBJ1-2|TRBD1|-
CASSRRRTGENRGYGYTF
TGTGCCAGCAGCCGCCGTCGGACAGGGGAAAACAGGGGGTATGGCTACACCTTC
>TRBV9|TRBJ2-1|-|many
CASSALRADNEQFF
TGTGCCAGCAGCGCACTCCGGGCCGACAATGAGCAGTTCTTC
>TRBV2|TRBJ2-5|TRBD1|-
CASNREGGQGTQYF
TGTGCCAGCAACAGAGAAGGTGGACAGGGGACCCAGTACTTC
>TRBV29-1|TRBJ2-7|TRBD1|few
CSVEATGQGASYEQYF
TGCAGCGTTGAAGCCACCGGACAGGGGGCCTCCTACGAGCAGTACTTC
>TRBV10-3|TRBJ2-1|TRBD2|many
CAIMGTGTSSNEQFF
TGTGCCATCATGGGGACCGGGACTAGTAGTAATGAGCAGTTCTTC
>TRBV2|TRBJ1-1|-|few
CASSEAGLGASPEAFF
TGTGCCAGCAGTGAAGCCGGACTGGGAGCCAGCCCTGAAGCTTTCTTT
>TRBV4-3|TRBJ2-7|TRBD1|many
CASSQGQGSYEQYF
TGTGCCAGCAGCCAAGGACAGGGGTCGTACGAGCAGTACTTC
>TRBV2|TRBJ1-2|-|few
CASRRHPQVTNYGYTF
TGTGCCAGCAGACGACATCCCCAAGTCACTAACTATGGCTACACCTTC
>TRBV20-1|TRBJ2-3|TRBD2|few
CSASVGTSGSTDTQYF
TGCAGTGCTAGCGTCGGGACTAGCGGTTCCACAGATACGCAGTATTTT
>TRBV28|TRBJ2-3|TRBD1|many
CASSSSGTGLTSSTDTQYF
TGTGCCAGCAGTTCATCCGGGACAGGGCTGACTTCTAGCACAGATACGCAGTATTTT
>TRBV6-1|TRBJ2-1|TRBD2|few
CASSPTLAGGDEQFF
TGTGCCAGCAGCCCCACCCTAGCGGGGGGTGATGAGCAGTTCTTC
>TRBV4-1|TRBJ2-2|-|few
CASSPRGSANTGELFF
TGCGCCAGCAGCCCTCGGGGTAGCGCAAACACCGGGGAGCTGTTTTTT
>TRBV20-1|TRBJ2-1|-|many
CSASSGLLYNEQFF
TGCAGTGCTAGCAGTGGGCTACTTTACAATGAGCAGTTCTTC
>TRBV6-1|TRBJ2-6|-|few
CASRQPGAGANVLTF
TGTGCCAGCAGGCAACCAGGTGCTGGGGCCAACGTCCTGACTTTC
>TRBV7-9|TRBJ2-3|-|-
CASSLASNTDTQYF
TGTGCCAGCAGCTTAGCTAGTAACACAGATACGCAGTATTTT
>TRBV5-1|TRBJ2-7|-|-
CASSPGAAAYEQYF
TGCGCCAGCAGCCCTGGCGCAGCTGCCTACGAGCAGTACTTC
>TRBV25-1|TRBJ1-2|TRBD1|few
CASSDPGQGRNGYTF
TGTGCCAGCAGTGATCCCGGACAGGGTAGGAATGGCTACACCTTC
>TRBV5-1|TRBJ2-3|-|-
CASSLGGERADTQYF
TGCGCCAGCAGCTTGGGCGGGGAGAGGGCAGATACGCAGTATTTT
>TRBV28|TRBJ1-3|TRBD1|-
CASSSPGGAGNTIYF
TGTGCCAGCAGTTCCCCAGGGGGCGCCGGAAACACCATATATTTT